This TCR beta chain was sequenced during a study of blood T cell repertoires in COVID-19. Study background: COVID-19 samples collected from the United States, Italy and Spain covered acute and convalescent phases. Nucleic acid was either cDNA or gDNA, and it came from T cells, B-cell-depleted T cells, or PBMCs.

In the study's own analysis: Amplification from reference gene primers served as the basis for estimated nucleated cell counts. The method was immunoSEQ multiplex PCR; TCRdb's version includes in-frame clones alone and lacks a portion of them. V and J calls and clone size are given by that table; D and trimming were obtained from the DNA. The sample holds about 33,000 clones, 75% to 90% seen once. This clone appeared a single time. V was trimmed by 5 bases and J by 10 bases, leaving 14 bases between them. The CDR3 consists of 12 residues. The germline gives CDR1 SGHTA, CDR2 FQGTGA. The sequence was collected from a man aged 70-80 years with acute or convalescent COVID-19. Sequenced sample: peripheral blood. The chain couples TRBV7-3 to TRBJ2-5, with D tentatively TRBD2 (5 bases). CDR3: CASSLNRDLQYF. The CDR3 region has the DNA TGTGCCAGCAGCCTAAACCGGGATCTCCAGTACTTC.